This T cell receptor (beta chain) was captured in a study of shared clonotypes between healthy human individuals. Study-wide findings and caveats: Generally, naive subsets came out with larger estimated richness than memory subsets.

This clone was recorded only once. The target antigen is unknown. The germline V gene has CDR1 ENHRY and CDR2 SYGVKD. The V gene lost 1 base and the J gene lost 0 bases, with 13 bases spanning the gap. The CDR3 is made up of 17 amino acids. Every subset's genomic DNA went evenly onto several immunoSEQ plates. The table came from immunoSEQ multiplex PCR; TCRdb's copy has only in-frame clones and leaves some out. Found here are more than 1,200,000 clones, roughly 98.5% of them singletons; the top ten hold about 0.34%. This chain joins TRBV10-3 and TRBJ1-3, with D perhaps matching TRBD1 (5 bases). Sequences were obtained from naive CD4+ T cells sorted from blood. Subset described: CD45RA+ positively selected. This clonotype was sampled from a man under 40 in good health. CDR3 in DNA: TGTGCCATCAGTGAGTTCCAGGGTACCTACTCTGGAAACACCATATATTTT. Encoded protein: CAISEFQGTYSGNTIYF.